Listed below are T cell receptor beta chains from one sample, sequenced in a study of shared clonotypes between healthy human individuals. Sequenced by immunoSEQ multiplex PCR; TCRdb stores in-frame clones only, minus some. The sample has about 990,000 clones, approximately 80% seen once. The sample was memory CD4+ T cells from PBMCs. These receptors were collected from a man in his late teens or twenties in good health. Some clones in this sample may be carry-over from other donors' samples. Each CDR3 is given with its conserved first and last residue. The order of the fields is J gene, V gene, clone size, D gene, CDR3 protein, CDR3 DNA. D genes are given only for firm matches. Expanded clones get a size class; other rows say once, few or many, or leave the size out.

J gene: TRBJ2-7; V gene: TRBV5-1; clone size: -; D gene: -; CDR3 protein: CASRRTGTCYEQYF; CDR3 DNA: TGCGCCAGCAGACGGACCGGGACATGCTACGAGCAGTACTTC
J gene: TRBJ2-7; V gene: TRBV6-1; clone size: many; D gene: -; CDR3 protein: CASRAGTEKYEQYF; CDR3 DNA: TGTGCCAGCAGAGCCGGGACGGAGAAGTACGAGCAGTACTTC
J gene: TRBJ2-6; V gene: TRBV7-6; clone size: few; D gene: -; CDR3 protein: CASSFPSGANVLTF; CDR3 DNA: TGTGCCAGCAGCTTCCCTTCTGGGGCCAACGTCCTGACTTTC
J gene: TRBJ2-1; V gene: TRBV6-6; clone size: -; D gene: -; CDR3 protein: CASSYSAGSYEQFF; CDR3 DNA: TGTGCCAGCAGTTACTCGGCCGGGAGCTATGAGCAGTTCTTC
J gene: TRBJ1-5; V gene: TRBV19; clone size: -; D gene: -; CDR3 protein: CASTGVGRGLSHKNQPQHF; CDR3 DNA: TGTGCCAGTACTGGGGTTGGCAGGGGACTATCCCATAAGAATCAGCCCCAGCATTTT
J gene: TRBJ1-2; V gene: TRBV5-1; clone size: -; D gene: TRBD1; CDR3 protein: CASSSGTATNYGYTF; CDR3 DNA: TGCGCCAGCAGCTCCGGGACAGCAACTAACTATGGCTACACCTTC
J gene: TRBJ2-1; V gene: TRBV10-2; clone size: few; D gene: -; CDR3 protein: CASSARNEQFF; CDR3 DNA: TGCGCCAGCAGTGCCCGCAATGAGCAGTTCTTC
J gene: TRBJ2-3; V gene: TRBV29-1; clone size: -; D gene: -; CDR3 protein: CSVEDGGGSATQYF; CDR3 DNA: TGCAGCGTTGAAGATGGTGGGGGATCCGCGACGCAGTATTTT
J gene: TRBJ2-3; V gene: TRBV6-7; clone size: once; D gene: -; CDR3 protein: CARPGEDTQYF; CDR3 DNA: TGTGCCAGACCTGGAGAGGATACGCAGTATTTT
J gene: TRBJ1-1; V gene: TRBV11-3; clone size: -; D gene: TRBD1; CDR3 protein: CASSSQGSNTEAFF; CDR3 DNA: TGTGCCAGCAGCTCACAGGGGTCGAACACTGAAGCTTTCTTT
J gene: TRBJ2-3; V gene: TRBV4-3; clone size: -; D gene: TRBD2; CDR3 protein: CASSQGSGRTDTQYF; CDR3 DNA: TGCGCCAGCAGCCAAGGAAGCGGGAGAACGGATACGCAGTATTTT
J gene: TRBJ2-5; V gene: TRBV7-9; clone size: -; D gene: -; CDR3 protein: CASSLRLGSETQYF; CDR3 DNA: TGTGCCAGCAGCTTAAGGCTAGGGAGCGAGACCCAGTACTTC
J gene: TRBJ2-3; V gene: TRBV6-4; clone size: -; D gene: -; CDR3 protein: CASSEGLKDTDTQYF; CDR3 DNA: TGTGCCAGCAGTGAGGGGCTGAAAGACACAGATACGCAGTATTTT
J gene: TRBJ2-3; V gene: TRBV2; clone size: -; D gene: TRBD2; CDR3 protein: CASSLAGGADTQYF; CDR3 DNA: TGTGCCAGCAGCCTAGCGGGAGGTGCAGATACGCAGTATTTT
J gene: TRBJ1-1; V gene: TRBV9; clone size: -; D gene: -; CDR3 protein: CASSAGAGADTEAFF; CDR3 DNA: TGTGCCAGCAGCGCTGGAGCGGGGGCTGACACTGAAGCTTTCTTT
J gene: TRBJ2-3; V gene: TRBV28; clone size: -; D gene: -; CDR3 protein: CASSDPSLTDTQYF; CDR3 DNA: TGTGCCAGCAGTGACCCCTCGCTCACAGATACGCAGTATTTT
J gene: TRBJ1-4; V gene: TRBV9; clone size: -; D gene: -; CDR3 protein: CASSVDGRVPATNEKLFF; CDR3 DNA: TGTGCCAGCAGCGTAGACGGCAGGGTACCTGCAACTAATGAAAAACTGTTTTTT
J gene: TRBJ1-1; V gene: TRBV11-2; clone size: -; D gene: TRBD1; CDR3 protein: CASSSNRGSMNTEAFF; CDR3 DNA: TGTGCCAGCAGCTCTAACAGGGGGTCGATGAACACTGAAGCTTTCTTT
J gene: TRBJ2-1; V gene: TRBV5-1; clone size: -; D gene: -; CDR3 protein: CASRESTYNEQFF; CDR3 DNA: TGCGCCAGCAGGGAATCAACCTACAATGAGCAGTTCTTC
J gene: TRBJ1-2; V gene: TRBV7-2; clone size: -; D gene: TRBD1; CDR3 protein: CASSPRTGYGYTF; CDR3 DNA: TGTGCCAGCAGCCCCCGGACAGGGTACGGCTACACCTTC
J gene: TRBJ2-7; V gene: TRBV9; clone size: -; D gene: TRBD2; CDR3 protein: CASSVGGSRSYEQYF; CDR3 DNA: TGTGCCAGCAGCGTAGGCGGGAGTAGGTCCTACGAGCAGTACTTC
J gene: TRBJ2-1; V gene: TRBV4-1; clone size: once; D gene: -; CDR3 protein: CASSQAGGKSSYNEQFF; CDR3 DNA: TGCGCCAGCAGCCAAGCGGGCGGGAAGAGCTCCTACAATGAGCAGTTCTTC
J gene: TRBJ1-2; V gene: TRBV20-1; clone size: -; D gene: -; CDR3 protein: CSGGSYGYTF; CDR3 DNA: TGCAGTGGTGGCAGCTATGGCTACACCTTC
J gene: TRBJ2-7; V gene: TRBV2; clone size: -; D gene: TRBD2; CDR3 protein: CASRWASGPYEQYF; CDR3 DNA: TGTGCCAGCAGGTGGGCTAGCGGGCCCTACGAGCAGTACTTC
J gene: TRBJ2-5; V gene: TRBV7-9; clone size: -; D gene: -; CDR3 protein: CASSPGASKETQYF; CDR3 DNA: TGTGCCAGCAGCCCGGGGGCCAGTAAAGAGACCCAGTACTTC
J gene: TRBJ2-2; V gene: TRBV7-8; clone size: once; D gene: TRBD1; CDR3 protein: CASSQGQPTGELFF; CDR3 DNA: TGTGCCAGCAGCCAGGGACAGCCCACCGGGGAGCTGTTTTTT
J gene: TRBJ2-5; V gene: TRBV7-3; clone size: once; D gene: TRBD2; CDR3 protein: CASRTSGNSETQYF; CDR3 DNA: TGTGCCAGCAGGACTAGCGGGAATTCAGAGACCCAGTACTTC
J gene: TRBJ1-4; V gene: TRBV5-1; clone size: -; D gene: -; CDR3 protein: CASKVSPSSDEKLFF; CDR3 DNA: TGCGCCAGTAAAGTGAGCCCGAGCTCCGATGAAAAACTGTTTTTT
J gene: TRBJ2-7; V gene: TRBV7-3; clone size: -; D gene: TRBD1; CDR3 protein: CASSPTGQSREQYF; CDR3 DNA: TGTGCCAGCAGCCCGACAGGGCAATCGCGCGAGCAGTACTTC
J gene: TRBJ2-5; V gene: TRBV18; clone size: -; D gene: TRBD2; CDR3 protein: CASSPRGGRETQYF; CDR3 DNA: TGTGCCAGCTCACCACGCGGCGGGAGAGAGACCCAGTACTTC
J gene: TRBJ1-2; V gene: TRBV5-5; clone size: many; D gene: -; CDR3 protein: CASSSSGTQAYGYTF; CDR3 DNA: TGTGCCAGCAGCTCTTCGGGGACACAAGCCTATGGCTACACCTTC
J gene: TRBJ2-1; V gene: TRBV4-1; clone size: -; D gene: -; CDR3 protein: CASSQVLRLVNSEQFF; CDR3 DNA: TGCGCCAGCAGCCAGGTGTTGCGGCTAGTTAACAGTGAGCAGTTCTTC
J gene: TRBJ1-4; V gene: TRBV20-1; clone size: -; D gene: TRBD1; CDR3 protein: CSAAGGEKLFF; CDR3 DNA: TGCAGTGCCGCAGGGGGTGAAAAACTGTTTTTT
J gene: TRBJ2-7; V gene: TRBV6-4; clone size: -; D gene: -; CDR3 protein: CASSVLAGRSYEQYF; CDR3 DNA: TGTGCCAGCAGTGTGTTGGCGGGCCGCTCCTACGAGCAGTACTTC
J gene: TRBJ1-2; V gene: TRBV6-5; clone size: -; D gene: -; CDR3 protein: CASSYNPGSGYGYTF; CDR3 DNA: TGTGCCAGCAGTTATAATCCGGGTTCGGGCTATGGCTACACCTTC
J gene: TRBJ2-3; V gene: TRBV4-3; clone size: -; D gene: -; CDR3 protein: CASSGGSTDTQYF; CDR3 DNA: TGCGCCAGCAGCGGCGGGAGCACAGATACGCAGTATTTT
J gene: TRBJ2-1; V gene: TRBV4-2; clone size: -; D gene: TRBD1; CDR3 protein: CASSHPGTGPGSAEQFF; CDR3 DNA: TGTGCCAGCAGCCATCCCGGGACAGGGCCCGGATCGGCTGAGCAGTTCTTC
J gene: TRBJ2-5; V gene: TRBV7-7; clone size: -; D gene: -; CDR3 protein: CASSESLARETQYF; CDR3 DNA: TGTGCCAGCAGCGAGAGTCTAGCGAGAGAGACCCAGTACTTC
J gene: TRBJ2-7; V gene: TRBV27; clone size: -; D gene: -; CDR3 protein: CASSWQGGTDKYF; CDR3 DNA: TGTGCCAGCAGTTGGCAGGGTGGAACGGATAAGTACTTC
J gene: TRBJ2-1; V gene: TRBV9; clone size: -; D gene: TRBD2; CDR3 protein: CASSGTSGSIEQFF; CDR3 DNA: TGTGCCAGCAGCGGGACTAGCGGGAGTATTGAGCAGTTCTTC
J gene: TRBJ2-1; V gene: TRBV15; clone size: -; D gene: TRBD2; CDR3 protein: CATSTDASGMVDEQFF; CDR3 DNA: TGTGCCACCAGCACCGACGCCAGCGGGATGGTCGATGAGCAGTTCTTC
J gene: TRBJ2-3; V gene: TRBV11-1; clone size: -; D gene: -; CDR3 protein: CASSYPIGTGTDTQYF; CDR3 DNA: TGTGCCAGCAGCTACCCGATTGGGACGGGCACAGATACGCAGTATTTT
J gene: TRBJ2-1; V gene: TRBV2; clone size: -; D gene: TRBD2; CDR3 protein: CASSKRLAGGDEQFF; CDR3 DNA: TGTGCCAGCAGTAAAAGACTAGCGGGAGGGGATGAGCAGTTCTTC
J gene: TRBJ2-7; V gene: TRBV28; clone size: -; D gene: TRBD2; CDR3 protein: CASSRLAGNYEQYF; CDR3 DNA: TGTGCCAGCAGCCGACTAGCGGGGAACTACGAGCAGTACTTC
J gene: TRBJ1-5; V gene: TRBV4-1; clone size: -; D gene: -; CDR3 protein: CASSPREAGRPQHF; CDR3 DNA: TGCGCCAGCAGCCCTAGGGAGGCGGGTCGGCCCCAGCATTTT
J gene: TRBJ2-1; V gene: TRBV7-2; clone size: -; D gene: TRBD2; CDR3 protein: CASSLGLARVEQFF; CDR3 DNA: TGTGCCAGCAGCCTGGGACTAGCGAGGGTTGAGCAGTTCTTC
J gene: TRBJ1-1; V gene: TRBV28; clone size: -; D gene: -; CDR3 protein: CASRPTLGSRVNTEAFF; CDR3 DNA: TGTGCCAGCAGACCCACCCTGGGGAGCAGGGTGAACACTGAAGCTTTCTTT